The T cell receptor beta chain under discussion was sequenced for a study of blood T cell repertoires in COVID-19. About the research overall: Acute and convalescent COVID-19 samples came from the United States, Italy and Spain. In each case, the material was cDNA or gDNA derived from T cells, B-cell-depleted T cells, or PBMCs.

Authors' processing steps: Using reference gene primer amplification, nucleated cell counts were estimated. Measured with immunoSEQ multiplex PCR; TCRdb has only the in-frame clones, and not every one. The V and J calls and clone size come from that table; D and trimming were worked out from the DNA. Here the sample spans tens of thousands of clones, 75% to 95% being singletons. The CDR3 totals 13 residues. Germline lookup yields CDR1 MNHEY and CDR2 SVGAGI. The V end was cut by 6 bases, the J end by 6 bases, with 14 bases between. The V and J genes are TRBV6-5 and TRBJ1-2; perhaps TRBD1 as D (5 bases). The sequencing sample was made of peripheral blood. The receptor was derived from a man in his forties with acute or convalescent COVID-19. This CDR3 reads CASRSRQLDGYTF. Here the CDR3 DNA reads TGTGCCAGCAGGAGTAGACAGCTTGATGGCTACACCTTC.